One sample yielded the 20 T cell receptor beta chains listed below, sequenced in a study of STAT5B mutations in CD4+ large granular lymphocyte leukemia. Repertoires were generated with immunoSEQ multiplex PCR, while TCRdb's copy carries only in-frame clones and drops some. The sample records 2,600 or so clones, less than 85% being singletons. Material: PBMCs. The receptors shown here come from a woman between 65 and 79 years old with CD4+ T-cell large granular lymphocyte leukemia.

This clone is medium-sized in the sample. The gene calls are TRBV30 and TRBJ2-1; 9 positions match TRBD2. From germline, CDR1 is GTSNPN and CDR2 SVGIG (reference sequence). The CDR3 spans 15 residues. V lost 4 bases to trimming and J lost 12 bases; unmatched junction nucleotides: 16. CDR3 sequence: CAWTPPVLAGIGQFF. CDR3 sequence (DNA): TGTGCCTGGACCCCTCCGGTTCTAGCGGGAATAGGGCAGTTCTTC.

The chain recombines TRBV4-1 with TRBJ1-5; possible D gene TRBD1, 6 bases. Germline assignment: CDR1 MGHRA and CDR2 YSYEKL. V gave up 0 bases and J gave up 7 bases, with 10 bases separating them. The CDR3 consists of 14 residues. CDR3 region: CASSQDRGRQPQHF. The CDR3 DNA reads TGCGCCAGCAGCCAAGACAGGGGACGACAGCCCCAGCATTTT.

The rearrangement joins TRBV30 to TRBJ1-5; D unresolved. The V end lost 0 bases, the J end lost 7 bases, and 13 bases lay between the germline ends. The length of the CDR3 is 14 residues. Germline loops: CDR1 GTSNPN, CDR2 SVGIG (reference sequence). CDR3 in amino acids: CAWSVRAGGQPQHF. In nucleotides, the CDR3 is TGTGCCTGGAGTGTACGGGCAGGAGGACAGCCCCAGCATTTT.

There are a few counts of this clone. This sequence joins TRBV30 and TRBJ1-6, with D possibly TRBD1 on 5 matching bases. V lost 1 base to trimming and J lost 7 bases, with 8 bases between them. Per germline, CDR1 GTSNPN and CDR2 SVGIG (reference sequence). CDR3 size: 13 residues. CDR3 protein: CAWSARDNSPLHF. For the CDR3, the DNA is TGTGCCTGGAGTGCACGGGACAATTCACCCCTCCACTTT.

The CDR3 reads CASSPIAGSSNEQFF. Written as DNA, the CDR3 is TGTGCCAGCAGCCCCATAGCGGGAAGCTCCAATGAGCAGTTCTTC. The rearrangement joins TRBV7-3 to TRBJ2-1; 8 nucleotides line up with TRBD2. The length of the CDR3 is 15 residues. Trimming cost V 5 bases and J 6 bases; bases outside gene matches: 9. From germline, CDR1 is SGHTA and CDR2 FQGTGA.

V gene TRBV27 combines with J gene TRBJ2-5; D uncertain. The CDR3 totals 15 residues. With 7 bases removed from V and 1 base from J, the gap between germline ends came to 16 bases. In germline, CDR1 is MNHEY, CDR2 SMNVEV (reference sequence). The CDR3 DNA reads TGTGCCAGCACCCCCCGGCCTGACTTCCAAGAGACCCAGTACTTC. It specifies CASTPRPDFQETQYF.

The chain employs TRBV10-3 and TRBJ2-2; D may match TRBD1 or TRBD2 (6 bases each). This CDR3 has 15 residues. Trimming removed 4 bases from V and 7 bases from J, with 16 bases in between. CDR1 is ENHRY and CDR2 is SYGVKD in the germline V gene. In DNA, the CDR3 is TGTGCCATCAGTGCAGGGGCGGGGACGGGCGGGGAGCTGTTTTTT. It yields the protein CAISAGAGTGGELFF.

The rearrangement uses TRBV15 and TRBJ2-2; 8 nucleotides line up with TRBD1. The V gene's germline CDR1 is LNHNV and CDR2 YYDKDF (reference sequence). J lost 0 bases, V lost 5 bases, and 2 bases had no gene match. There are 15 residues in the CDR3. CDR3 amino acids: CATSGGQANTGELFF. CDR3 coding DNA: TGTGCCACCAGCGGGGGACAGGCGAACACCGGGGAGCTGTTTTTT.

J is TRBJ2-2 and V is TRBV6-5; 7 bases map to TRBD1. The CDR3 covers 14 residues. Looked up from germline, CDR1 is MNHEY and CDR2 is SVGAGI. The trim removed 6 bases at V and 0 bases at J, leaving 1 base unmatched. CDR3 region: CASRGTANTGELFF. In DNA form, the CDR3 reads TGTGCCAGCAGAGGGACAGCGAACACCGGGGAGCTGTTTTTT.

V is TRBV20-1 and J is TRBJ2-5; weak D call: TRBD1 (5 bases). The V end lost 7 bases, the J end lost 3 bases, and 9 bases lay between the germline ends. Germline CDR1 and CDR2: DFQATT and SNEGSKA (reference sequence). This CDR3 is built from 11 residues. This CDR3 is CSGGREETQYF. CDR3 in DNA: TGCAGTGGGGGCAGGGAAGAGACCCAGTACTTC.

The chain carries TRBV5-1 and TRBJ2-7, with 8 bases identical to TRBD2. Unmatched junction bases numbered 22, after V lost 2 bases and J lost 6 bases. The length of the CDR3 is 19 residues. The germline V gene encodes CDR1 SGHRS and CDR2 YFSETQ. The CDR3 region is CASSLPGQPGLGFLREQYF. CDR3 in DNA: TGCGCCAGCAGCTTACCGGGACAACCGGGACTAGGATTCTTGCGCGAGCAGTACTTC.

The rearrangement links TRBV7-2 to TRBJ1-3; D might be TRBD1 (5 bases). Germline V lookup: CDR1 SGHTA, CDR2 FQGNSA. V dropped 3 bases and J dropped 2 bases, with 14 bases sitting between them. This CDR3 has 16 amino acids. The CDR3 is CASSFGVSGPGNTIYF. DNA for the CDR3: TGTGCCAGCAGCTTCGGTGTTTCAGGGCCTGGAAACACCATATATTTT.

Turning to this clone: An end of the junction does not agree with germline; a read error may underlie this. The V call is TRBV27, the J call TRBJ2-1; D is undetermined. This CDR3 has 12 residues. Germline values: CDR1 MNHEY, CDR2 SMNVEV (reference sequence). CDR3 DNA sequence: TGTGCCAGCAGTTCCCCCTACAATGGGCAGTTCTTC. It specifies CASSSPYNGQFF.

This chain joins TRBV5-1 and TRBJ2-5; D is ambiguous. Germline values: CDR1 SGHRS, CDR2 YFSETQ. The CDR3 is made up of 12 amino acids. Deletions cut 4 bases from V and 0 bases from J, with 4 bases between. CDR3 protein: CASSQNQETQYF. In nucleotides, the CDR3 is TGCGCCAGCAGCCAAAACCAAGAGACCCAGTACTTC.

This clone came up a few times. The chain has TRBV7-9 and TRBJ1-5; D ambiguous. The CDR3 runs 13 residues. The germline V gene has CDR1 SEHNR and CDR2 FQNEAQ (reference sequence). V lost 4 bases, J lost 6 bases, and 10 bases lay in between. The CDR3 nucleotides read TGTGCCAGCAGCTCTACCCCTAGTCAGCCCCAGCATTTT. This gives the protein CASSSTPSQPQHF.

The chain couples TRBV30 to TRBJ1-3; D is unclear. This CDR3 is built from 13 residues. Germline CDR1 GTSNPN, CDR2 SVGIG (reference sequence). Trimming pared 3 bases from V and 0 bases from J, leaving 6 bases between. Written as DNA, the CDR3 is TGTGCCTGGAGGTCGAGCTCTGGAAACACCATATATTTT. Translation: CAWRSSSGNTIYF.

This clone was recorded once. This chain links TRBV29-1 with TRBJ2-7; no clear D. CDR3 length: 12 residues. Germline CDR1 is SQVTM and CDR2 is ANQGSEA. The ends were cut back, 1 base at V and 7 bases at J, with 11 bases in the middle. CDR3 DNA sequence: TGCAGCGTTGAAGTACAACGGCAGGAGCAGTACTTC. This gives the protein CSVEVQRQEQYF.

The rearrangement uses TRBV5-1 and TRBJ1-2; D possibly corresponds to TRBD1 (5 bases). CDR1 and CDR2 (germline): SGHRS, YFSETQ. The CDR3 runs to 13 residues. The germline V and J ends were trimmed by 2 bases and 7 bases, with 12 bases remaining between them. The CDR3 is CASSLSFQGGYTF. The CDR3 coding sequence is TGCGCCAGCAGCTTAAGTTTCCAGGGTGGCTACACCTTC.

V is TRBV4-1 and J is TRBJ1-2; no firm D call. Germline lookup yields CDR1 MGHRA and CDR2 YSYEKL. Trimming left V 0 bases short and J 4 bases short, with 15 bases between. The CDR3 contains 16 residues. The CDR3 spells CASSQDRKGGFYGYTF. In nucleotides, the CDR3 is TGCGCCAGCAGCCAAGATCGGAAAGGAGGATTCTATGGCTACACCTTC.

The chain couples TRBV29-1 to TRBJ2-4; 8 bases fit TRBD2. CDR1 and CDR2 (germline): SQVTM, ANQGSEA. The CDR3 runs to 14 residues. V shed 1 base, J shed 9 bases, and the junction held 8 bases outside the gene matches. CDR3 amino acids: CSVEVSTGGTIQYF. The CDR3, as DNA: TGCAGCGTTGAAGTATCGACGGGAGGGACCATTCAGTACTTC.